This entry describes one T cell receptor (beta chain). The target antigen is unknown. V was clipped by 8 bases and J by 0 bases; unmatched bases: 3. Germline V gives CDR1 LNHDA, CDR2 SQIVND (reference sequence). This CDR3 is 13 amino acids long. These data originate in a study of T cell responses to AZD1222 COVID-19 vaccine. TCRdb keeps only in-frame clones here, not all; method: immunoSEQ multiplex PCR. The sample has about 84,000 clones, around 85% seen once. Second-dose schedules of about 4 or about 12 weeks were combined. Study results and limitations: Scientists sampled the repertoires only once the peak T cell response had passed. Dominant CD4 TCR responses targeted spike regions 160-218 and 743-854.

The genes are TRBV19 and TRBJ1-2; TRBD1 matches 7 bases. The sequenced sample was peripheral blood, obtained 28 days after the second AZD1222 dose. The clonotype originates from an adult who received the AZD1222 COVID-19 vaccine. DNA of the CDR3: TGTGCCAGTCGGGACAGCGCTAACTATGGCTACACCTTC. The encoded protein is CASRDSANYGYTF. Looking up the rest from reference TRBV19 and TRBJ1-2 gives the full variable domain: DGGITQSPKYLFRKEGQNVTLSCEQNLNHDAMYWYRQDPGQGLRLIYYSQIVNDFQKGDIAEGYSVSREKKESFPLTVTSAQKNPTAFYLCASRDSANYGYTFGSGTRLTVV.